This passage covers 26 T cell receptor beta chains from one sample sequenced in a study of control samples from healthy donors and cancer patients. Method: immunoSEQ multiplex PCR; TCRdb's copy keeps in-frame clones and lacks some. The data contain around 130,000 clones, approximately 90% of them singletons. Sequencing used blood. These receptors came from a man aged 50-60 years in good health.

The chain links TRBV6-1 to TRBJ2-7, with 7 bases lining up with TRBD1. The ends lost 3 bases at V and 4 bases at J; junction bases unmatched: 3. Germline assignment: CDR1 MNHNS and CDR2 SASEGT. CDR3 length: 13 residues. The CDR3: CASSEDRLYEQYF. The CDR3 DNA sequence: TGTGCCAGCAGTGAGGACAGGTTGTACGAGCAGTACTTC.

The rearrangement uses TRBV6-5 and TRBJ1-4; possibly TRBD1 for D (6 bases). The CDR3 runs 14 residues. Between the trimmed V and J ends, which lost 6 bases and 6 bases, there was a span of 14 bases. CDR1 is MNHEY and CDR2 is SVGAGI in the germline V gene. The CDR3 bases are TGTGCCAGCAGCGCCACAGGGTCGGATGAAAAACTGTTTTTT. Protein product: CASSATGSDEKLFF.

The V call is TRBV6-2 or TRBV6-3, the J call TRBJ2-1; a possible D gene is TRBD2 (7 bases). The CDR3 runs 18 residues. V was clipped by 6 bases and J by 7 bases, with 28 bases between them. Germline assignment: CDR1 MNHEY and CDR2 SVGEGT. CDR3 DNA sequence: TGTGCCAGCAGCCCACCTCACCGGGCGGGGGCTTTCGTGAATGAGCAGTTCTTC. Amino acids: CASSPPHRAGAFVNEQFF.

V usage is TRBV24-1 and J usage is TRBJ1-2; the D gene is possibly TRBD1 (6 bases). Germline V gene lookup returns CDR1 KGHDR and CDR2 SFDVKD. The CDR3 sequence is 13 residues long. Trimming cost V 7 bases and J 8 bases, with 16 bases left between them. The CDR3 nucleotides are TGTGCCACCAGAGCAAACGACAGGCAGGGCTACACCTTC. This codes for CATRANDRQGYTF.

The chain employs TRBV5-4 and TRBJ2-2; D is undetermined. Per the germline V gene, CDR1 is SGHNT and CDR2 is YYREEE (reference sequence). Deletions cut 4 bases from V and 5 bases from J, with 9 bases between. This CDR3 region has 13 residues. The CDR3 loop is CASSRMFTGELFF. CDR3 bases: TGTGCCAGCAGCCGAATGTTTACCGGGGAGCTGTTTTTT.

The chain uses TRBV29-1 and TRBJ2-7; weak D call: TRBD2 (6 bases). Germline V lookup: CDR1 SQVTM, CDR2 ANQGSEA. CDR3 length equals 14 residues. V was trimmed by 0 bases and J by 1 base, leaving 10 bases between them. The CDR3 sequence is CSVEEYGTSYEQYF. The DNA of the CDR3 is TGCAGCGTTGAAGAGTACGGGACTTCCTACGAGCAGTACTTC.

This chain connects TRBV5-1 to TRBJ1-3; 7 bases map to TRBD1. This CDR3 has 15 residues. The trim removed 0 bases at V and 4 bases at J, leaving 4 bases unmatched. Germline V gene sequence: CDR1 SGHRS, CDR2 YFSETQ. The DNA of the CDR3 is TGCGCCAGCAGCTTGGGACAGGGAGGAGGAAACACCATATATTTT. Its translation: CASSLGQGGGNTIYF. Complete variable domain (other parts from reference TRBV5-1 and TRBJ1-3): KAGVTQTPRYLIKTRGQQVTLSCSPISGHRSVSWYQQTPGQGLQFLFEYFSETQRNKGNFPGRFSGRQFSNSRSEMNVSTLELGDSALYLCASSLGQGGGNTIYFGEGSWLTVV.

The V call is TRBV19, the J call TRBJ2-2; no clear D. The V gene lost 7 bases and the J gene lost 6 bases, with 15 bases spanning the gap. Germline V gene sequence: CDR1 LNHDA, CDR2 SQIVND (reference sequence). The CDR3 has 14 residues. The CDR3 nucleotides are TGTGCCAGTAACTATCTACTTCAGTCCGGGGAGCTGTTTTTT. It encodes CASNYLLQSGELFF.

The chain employs TRBV2 and TRBJ1-2; D perhaps matches TRBD1 (5 bases). The germline V gene has CDR1 SNHLY and CDR2 FYNNEI. CDR3 size: 14 residues. V lost 7 bases, J lost 8 bases, and 20 bases lay in between. The CDR3: CASKEREGIGGYTF. CDR3 nucleotides: TGTGCCAGCAAAGAAAGAGAGGGGATAGGGGGCTACACCTTC.

The CDR3 loop is CASSPFGSSYEQYF. CDR3 in DNA: TGTGCCAGCAGCCCCTTTGGGAGCTCCTACGAGCAGTACTTC. J is TRBJ2-7 and V is TRBV5-4; perhaps TRBD2 as D (5 bases). The CDR3 has 14 residues. V shed 4 bases and J shed 0 bases, with 11 bases lying between them. Germline CDR1 reads SGHNT; CDR2 reads YYREEE (reference sequence).

The V gene is TRBV30, the J gene TRBJ1-3; D is uncertain. The length of the CDR3 is 15 residues. Trimming shortened V by 2 bases and J by 0 bases, and 11 bases separated the two germline ends. CDR1 and CDR2 from the germline V gene are GTSNPN and SVGIG (reference sequence). The CDR3 sequence: CAWSKGLDSGNTIYF. The DNA for the CDR3 is TGTGCCTGGAGTAAAGGGTTAGACTCTGGAAACACCATATATTTT.

The rearrangement links TRBV24-1 to TRBJ2-7, with D uncertain. The CDR3 runs 15 residues. CDR1 and CDR2 from the germline V gene are KGHDR and SFDVKD. Trimming took 1 base from V and 5 from J, leaving 14 bases between them. The CDR3 loop is CATSDLVDGVHEQYF. Written as DNA, the CDR3 is TGTGCCACCAGTGATTTAGTAGACGGAGTGCACGAGCAGTACTTC.

Comment on this clone: The junction shows a germline mismatch at one end, possibly a read error. CDR3 DNA sequence: TGTGCCAGCAGCTCCGGGACAGGATCCTCCGAGCAGTACTTC. Translating gives CASSSGTGSSEQYF. This sequence joins TRBV3-1 (or the pseudogene TRBV3-2) and TRBJ2-7; 8 nucleotides align to TRBD1. The CDR3 has 14 residues. The germline CDR1 and CDR2 sequences are LGHDT and YNNKEL (reference sequence).

V usage is TRBV5-1 and J usage is TRBJ1-6; D is perhaps TRBD1 (5 bases). With 1 base removed from V and 7 bases from J, the gap between germline ends came to 9 bases. Germline V lookup: CDR1 SGHRS, CDR2 YFSETQ. The CDR3 runs 14 residues. CDR3 region: CASSLRTQNSPLHF. For the CDR3, the DNA is TGCGCCAGCAGCTTGCGGACACAGAATTCACCCCTCCACTTT.

The chain carries TRBV14 and TRBJ1-6; D not certain. CDR1 and CDR2 from the germline V gene are SGHDN and FVKESK. The CDR3 loop spans 13 amino acids. V shed 0 bases and J shed 10 bases, with 7 bases lying between them. CDR3 residues: CASSQDLRSPLHF. In DNA, the CDR3 is TGTGCCAGCAGCCAAGATCTCCGGTCACCCCTCCACTTT.

The gene calls are TRBV28 and TRBJ2-3; 8 bases are a match to TRBD1. The germline V gene encodes CDR1 MDHEN and CDR2 SYDVKM. V was clipped by 4 bases and J by 6 bases; unmatched bases: 18. The CDR3 consists of 18 residues. The CDR3 nucleotides read TGTGCCAGCAGTTCCTTCCTACGACAGGGGAGATATAAGGATACGCAGTATTTT. Residues: CASSSFLRQGRYKDTQYF.

This clone showed up just once. The gene calls are TRBV30 and TRBJ1-2, with 8 nucleotides matching TRBD1. The CDR3 extends over 15 amino acids. Germline V gives CDR1 GTSNPN, CDR2 SVGIG (reference sequence). With V trimmed by 2 bases and J by 4 bases, 9 bases remained unmatched. CDR3 sequence: CAWSPWRDRPYGYTF. DNA for the CDR3: TGTGCCTGGAGTCCATGGCGGGACAGGCCCTATGGCTACACCTTC. Using reference TRBV30 and TRBJ1-2 for the parts outside the CDR3, the full variable domain is SQTIHQWPATLVQPVGSPLSLECTVEGTSNPNLYWYRQAAGRGLQLLFYSVGIGQISSEVPQNLSASRPQDRQFILSSKKLLLSDSGFYLCAWSPWRDRPYGYTFGSGTRLTVV.

The rearrangement joins TRBV18 to TRBJ2-1; possible D gene TRBD1, 5 bases. The ends were cut back, 1 base at V and 8 bases at J, with 9 bases in the middle. The CDR3 has 13 amino acids. The germline V gene encodes CDR1 KGHSH and CDR2 LQKENI. CDR3 in amino acids: CASSPQGSDEQFF. DNA for the CDR3: TGTGCCAGCTCACCACAGGGGTCGGATGAGCAGTTCTTC.

The rearrangement joins TRBV6-5 to TRBJ1-2; possibly TRBD1 for D (6 bases). Deletions cut 6 bases from V and 4 bases from J, with 18 bases between. The germline CDR1 and CDR2 sequences are MNHEY and SVGAGI. The CDR3 covers 15 residues. The CDR3 reads CASRNPGTSTYGYTF. CDR3 nucleotides: TGTGCCAGCAGGAACCCTGGGACATCAACCTATGGCTACACCTTC.

The J gene is TRBJ1-1, the V gene TRBV19; D is undetermined. V was trimmed by 3 bases and J by 3 bases, leaving 11 bases between them. The CDR3 consists of 14 residues. The germline V gene encodes CDR1 LNHDA and CDR2 SQIVND (reference sequence). CDR3 sequence: CASSINPGHTEAFF. For the CDR3, the DNA is TGTGCCAGTAGTATCAACCCCGGGCACACTGAAGCTTTCTTT.

The chain couples TRBV10-3 to TRBJ2-5; the match to TRBD1 covers 8 bases. The V gene's germline CDR1 is ENHRY and CDR2 SYGVKD. This CDR3 is 14 amino acids long. J lost 1 base, V lost 10 bases, and 8 bases had no gene match. The CDR3 nucleotides are TGTGCCACCAACGCCGACAGGGGCCAAGAGACCCAGTACTTC. Amino acid sequence: CATNADRGQETQYF.

For the CDR3, the DNA is TGTGCCAGCAGTGAAGGGACTCAGCCCCAGCATTTT. It is translated as CASSEGTQPQHF. The chain links TRBV6-1 to TRBJ1-5; D not resolved. This CDR3 has 12 amino acids. V was pared by 1 base and J by 6 bases, with 4 bases between. CDR1 MNHNS and CDR2 SASEGT come from the germline V gene.

This clone was counted once. The chain links TRBV3-1 (or the pseudogene TRBV3-2) to TRBJ1-2; D unclear. V lost 1 base, J lost 8 bases, and 23 bases lay in between. There are 17 residues in the CDR3. CDR1 is LGHDT, CDR2 YNNKEL, per germline (reference sequence). The CDR3 region is CASSQGFFRFGEVGYTF. CDR3 sequence (DNA): TGTGCCAGCAGCCAAGGTTTTTTCCGGTTTGGGGAGGTCGGCTACACCTTC.

This clone was counted a few times. V gene TRBV28 combines with J gene TRBJ2-7; TRBD2 is a possible D gene (6 bases). CDR3 length: 15 amino acids. Trimming stripped 8 bases from V and 0 bases from J, with 17 bases between. Germline V CDR1 and CDR2: MDHEN, SYDVKM. This chain's CDR3 is CASGGSSTNSYEQYF. CDR3 in DNA: TGTGCCAGCGGGGGGAGTAGTACTAACTCCTACGAGCAGTACTTC.

This clone has only one observation. This chain links TRBV28 with TRBJ2-5, with 10 bases identical to TRBD2. Trimming at V came to 0 bases and at J to 1 base, leaving 5 bases not matched to a gene. There are 17 residues in the CDR3. Germline-derived CDR1 and CDR2 are MDHEN and SYDVKM. This CDR3 reads CASSLWSSGGTQETQYF. CDR3 nucleotides: TGTGCCAGCAGTTTATGGTCTAGCGGGGGAACCCAAGAGACCCAGTACTTC.

The chain combines TRBV28 with TRBJ2-1, with TRBD2 matching over 10 bases. Germline CDR1 MDHEN, CDR2 SYDVKM. V gave up 4 bases and J gave up 10 bases; unmatched junction bases: 7. The CDR3 has 14 residues. The CDR3 DNA follows: TGTGCCAGCAGTTCAACCGGACTAGCGGAAGAGCAGTTCTTC. Protein sequence: CASSSTGLAEEQFF.